What follows are 9 T cell receptor beta chains derived from one specimen sequenced in a study of T cell changes during pregnancy in multiple sclerosis. Assay: immunoSEQ multiplex PCR; the TCRdb copy retains only in-frame clones and omits some. Of tens of thousands of clones in the sample, roughly 90% were seen once. The sequences come from CD8+ T cells from peripheral blood mononuclear cells, collected after pregnancy. These TCRs come from a female donor with multiple sclerosis, enrolled in a pregnancy study.

This chain joins TRBV2 and TRBJ1-2; D possibly corresponds to TRBD1 (5 bases). CDR3 length equals 16 residues. Germline V gene data show CDR1 as SNHLY and CDR2 as FYNNEI. V was pared by 2 bases and J by 1 base, with 14 bases between. In DNA form, the CDR3 reads TGTGCCAGCAGTGAATACCGCGACAGCTATAACTATGGCTACACCTTC. Protein product: CASSEYRDSYNYGYTF.

The gene calls are TRBV19 and TRBJ2-3; 12 bases match TRBD2. CDR3 length: 17 amino acids. Trimming at V came to 2 bases and at J to 3 bases, leaving 6 bases not matched to a gene. The V gene's germline CDR1 is LNHDA and CDR2 SQIVND (reference sequence). The CDR3 reads CASSIWGTSGPTDTQYF. Written as DNA, the CDR3 is TGTGCCAGTAGTATATGGGGGACTAGCGGGCCTACAGATACGCAGTATTTT.

The chain joins TRBV10-2 to TRBJ1-6; 7 bases map to TRBD1. Germline assignment: CDR1 WSHSY and CDR2 SAAADI. CDR3 length: 17 amino acids. The V segment lost 0 bases and the J segment 6 bases; nucleotides outside the gene matches: 8. The chain's CDR3 is CASSESSPDRFNSPLHF. The CDR3 DNA is TGCGCCAGCAGTGAGTCGAGCCCGGACAGGTTTAATTCACCCCTCCACTTT.

The chain joins TRBV29-1 to TRBJ1-3, with a possible D match to TRBD1 (6 bases). Germline V gene data show CDR1 as SQVTM and CDR2 as ANQGSEA. CDR3 length: 16 residues. Deletions cut 7 bases from V and 3 bases from J, with 22 bases between. DNA for the CDR3: TGCAGCGCCACAGGGATTACCCCTCGGTTTGGAAACACCATATATTTT. It codes for CSATGITPRFGNTIYF. Full variable domain (rest looked up from reference TRBV29-1 and TRBJ1-3): SAVISQKPSRDICQRGTSLTIQCQVDSQVTMMFWYRQQPGQSLTLIATANQGSEATYESGFVIDKFPISRPNLTFSTLTVSNMSPEDSSIYLCSATGITPRFGNTIYFGEGSWLTVV.

This sequence joins TRBV4-3 and TRBJ2-3, with 13 nucleotides matching TRBD2. Trimming cost V 5 bases and J 13 bases; bases outside gene matches: 9. Germline V gene sequence: CDR1 LGHNA, CDR2 YSLEER. The CDR3 totals 14 residues. CDR3 sequence reads: CASSGGLAGARKYF. CDR3 DNA sequence: TGCGCCAGCAGCGGCGGACTAGCGGGGGCCCGGAAGTATTTT.

J is TRBJ2-1 and V is TRBV11-2; D perhaps matches TRBD2 (5 bases). Germline V gene lookup returns CDR1 SGHAT and CDR2 FQNNGV. The CDR3 is made up of 17 amino acids. Trimming took off 3 bases at V and 0 bases at J, with 15 bases between the two ends. CDR3 in amino acids: CASSLRSGLSSYNEQFF. The CDR3 bases are TGTGCCAGCAGCTTGCGAAGCGGACTGAGCTCCTACAATGAGCAGTTCTTC.

J is TRBJ2-3 and V is TRBV4-1, with 11 bases lining up with TRBD2. The CDR3 has 16 residues. J gave up 3 bases and V 2 bases, and 4 bases lay outside the gene matches. Germline assignment: CDR1 MGHRA and CDR2 YSYEKL. Here the CDR3 reads CASSQRTSGGTDTQYF. In nucleotides, the CDR3 is TGCGCCAGCAGCCAACGTACTAGCGGGGGAACAGATACGCAGTATTTT.

V gene TRBV7-9 combines with J gene TRBJ1-5; D is unclear. This CDR3 comprises 14 residues. Germline loops: CDR1 SEHNR, CDR2 FQNEAQ (reference sequence). V was clipped by 5 bases and J by 3 bases, with 11 bases between them. CDR3 amino acids: CASSPTGSNQPQHF. CDR3 coding DNA: TGTGCCAGCAGCCCGACGGGTTCCAATCAGCCCCAGCATTTT. The full variable domain, in which reference TRBV7-9 and TRBJ1-5 provide the parts outside the CDR3, is DTGVSQNPRHKITKRGQNVTFRCDPISEHNRLYWYRQTLGQGPEFLTYFQNEAQLEKSRLLSDRFSAERPKGSFSTLEIQRTEQGDSAMYLCASSPTGSNQPQHFGDGTRLSIL.

The V call is TRBV7-3, the J call TRBJ1-3; the D is unclear. Germline assignment: CDR1 SGHTA and CDR2 FQGTGA. This CDR3 comprises 13 residues. V was shortened by 2 bases and J by 2 bases, with 4 bases between the two germline ends. The CDR3 region is CASSLGPGNTIYF. CDR3 sequence (DNA): TGTGCCAGCAGCTTAGGGCCTGGAAACACCATATATTTT.